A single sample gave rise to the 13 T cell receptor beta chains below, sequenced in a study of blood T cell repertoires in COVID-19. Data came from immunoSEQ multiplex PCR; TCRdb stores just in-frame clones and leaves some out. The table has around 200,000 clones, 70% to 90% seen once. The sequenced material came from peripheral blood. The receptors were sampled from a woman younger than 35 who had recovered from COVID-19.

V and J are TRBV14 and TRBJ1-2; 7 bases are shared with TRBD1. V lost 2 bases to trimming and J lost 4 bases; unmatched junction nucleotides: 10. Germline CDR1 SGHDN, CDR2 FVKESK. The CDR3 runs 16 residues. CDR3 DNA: TGTGCCAGCAGCCAAAACCGGGACAGCATAGGCTATGGCTACACCTTC. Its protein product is CASSQNRDSIGYGYTF.

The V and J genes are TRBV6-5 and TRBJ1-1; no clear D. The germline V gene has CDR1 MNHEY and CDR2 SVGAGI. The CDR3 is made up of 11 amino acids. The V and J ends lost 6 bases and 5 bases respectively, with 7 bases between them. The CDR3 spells CASSFRTEAFF. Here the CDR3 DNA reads TGTGCCAGCAGCTTTCGGACTGAAGCTTTCTTT.

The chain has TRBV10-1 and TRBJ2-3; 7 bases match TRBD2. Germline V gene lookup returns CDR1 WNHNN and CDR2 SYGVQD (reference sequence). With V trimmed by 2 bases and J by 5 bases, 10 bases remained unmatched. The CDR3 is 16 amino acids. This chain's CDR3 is CASSEEREVSGDTQYF. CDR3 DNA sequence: TGCGCCAGCAGTGAGGAGCGGGAAGTCAGTGGAGATACGCAGTATTTT.

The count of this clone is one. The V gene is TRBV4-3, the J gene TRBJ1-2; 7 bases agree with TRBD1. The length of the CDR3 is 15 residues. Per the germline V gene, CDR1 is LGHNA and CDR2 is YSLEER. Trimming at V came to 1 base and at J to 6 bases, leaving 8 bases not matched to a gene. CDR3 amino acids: CASSQGVGQDHGYTF. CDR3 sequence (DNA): TGCGCCAGCAGCCAAGGAGTAGGACAGGACCATGGCTACACCTTC.

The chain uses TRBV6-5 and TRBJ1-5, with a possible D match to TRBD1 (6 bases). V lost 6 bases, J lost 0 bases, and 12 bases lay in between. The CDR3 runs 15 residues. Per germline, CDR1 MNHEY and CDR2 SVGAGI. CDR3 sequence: CASSETGDSNQPQHF. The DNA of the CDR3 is TGTGCCAGCAGCGAGACAGGAGATAGCAATCAGCCCCAGCATTTT.

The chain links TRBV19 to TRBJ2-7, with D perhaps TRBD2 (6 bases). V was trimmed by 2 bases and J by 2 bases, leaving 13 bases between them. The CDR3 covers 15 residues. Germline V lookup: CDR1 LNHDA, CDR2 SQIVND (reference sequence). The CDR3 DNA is TGTGCCAGTAGTATATCTAGCGCCGCGACCTACGAGCAGTACTTC. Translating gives CASSISSAATYEQYF.

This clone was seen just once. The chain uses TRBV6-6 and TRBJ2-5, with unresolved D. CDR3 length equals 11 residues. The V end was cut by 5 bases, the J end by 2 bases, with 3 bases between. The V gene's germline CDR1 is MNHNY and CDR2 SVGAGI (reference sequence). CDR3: CASSTQETQYF. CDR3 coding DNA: TGTGCCAGCAGTACACAAGAGACCCAGTACTTC.

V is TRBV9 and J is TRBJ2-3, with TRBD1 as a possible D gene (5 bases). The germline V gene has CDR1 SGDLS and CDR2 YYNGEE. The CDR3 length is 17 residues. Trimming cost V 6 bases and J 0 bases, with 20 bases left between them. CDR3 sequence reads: CASTQGSRTFSTDTQYF. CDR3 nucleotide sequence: TGTGCCAGCACCCAGGGCTCAAGGACCTTTAGCACAGATACGCAGTATTTT.

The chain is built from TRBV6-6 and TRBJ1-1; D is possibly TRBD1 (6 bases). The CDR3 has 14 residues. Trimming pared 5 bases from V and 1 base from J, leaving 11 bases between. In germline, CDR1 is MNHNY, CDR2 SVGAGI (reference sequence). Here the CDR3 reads CASSPGTRNTEAFF. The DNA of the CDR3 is TGTGCCAGCAGTCCCGGGACAAGGAACACTGAAGCTTTCTTT.

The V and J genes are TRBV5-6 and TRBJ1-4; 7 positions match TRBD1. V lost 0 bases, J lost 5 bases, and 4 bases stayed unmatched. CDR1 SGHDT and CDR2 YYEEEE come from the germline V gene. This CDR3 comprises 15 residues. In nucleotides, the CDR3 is TGTGCCAGCAGCTTGGGGGGACAGAGAAATGAAAAACTGTTTTTT. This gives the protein CASSLGGQRNEKLFF.

The DNA of the CDR3 is TGTGCCAGCAGCGGCGGGACTAGCGGCTACAATGAGCAGTTCTTC. Protein product: CASSGGTSGYNEQFF. The chain couples TRBV5-4 to TRBJ2-1; 11 bases are a match to TRBD2. The V gene's germline CDR1 is SGHNT and CDR2 YYREEE (reference sequence). The CDR3 is made up of 15 amino acids. V was pared by 4 bases and J by 3 bases, with 3 bases of the junction left unmatched. Filled out from reference TRBV5-4 and TRBJ2-1, the complete variable domain reads ETGVTQSPTHLIKTRGQQVTLRCSSQSGHNTVSWYQQALGQGPQFIFQYYREEENGRGNFPPRFSGLQFPNYSSELNVNALELDDSALYLCASSGGTSGYNEQFFGPGTRLTVL.

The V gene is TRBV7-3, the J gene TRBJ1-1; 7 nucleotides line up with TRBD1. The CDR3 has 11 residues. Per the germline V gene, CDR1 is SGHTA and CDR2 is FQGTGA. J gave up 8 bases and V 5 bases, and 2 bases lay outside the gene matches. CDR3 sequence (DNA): TGTGCCAGCAGCACGACAGGGGAAGCTTTCTTT. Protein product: CASSTTGEAFF. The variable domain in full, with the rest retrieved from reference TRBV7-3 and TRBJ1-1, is GAGVSQTPSNKVTEKGKYVELRCDPISGHTALYWYRQSLGQGPEFLIYFQGTGAADDSGLPNDRFFAVRPEGSVSTLKIQRTERGDSAVYLCASSTTGEAFFGQGTRLTVV.

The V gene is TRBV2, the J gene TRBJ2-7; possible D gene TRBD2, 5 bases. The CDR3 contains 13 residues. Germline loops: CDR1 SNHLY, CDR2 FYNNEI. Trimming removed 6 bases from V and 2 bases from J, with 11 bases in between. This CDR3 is CASRDDGAYEQYF. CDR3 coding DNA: TGTGCCAGCAGGGATGACGGGGCCTACGAGCAGTACTTC.